Sequencing of this TCR beta chain was carried out in a study of follicular helper T cells after annual influenza vaccination. Study overall: After each seasonal flu vaccination, blood came on days 0, 7 and 28.

Specified time point: 2014-2015 season, 7 days after vaccination. Non-naive CD4+CXCR5+PD-1+ cTfh were sorted into ICOS+CD38+ and ICOS-CD38- fractions. CDR1 is MNHEY and CDR2 is SVGAGI in the germline V gene. This CDR3 contains 13 residues. The V gene end was trimmed by 6 bases and the J gene end by 7 bases; junction bases not matched to a gene: 6. Profiling relied on immunoSEQ multiplex PCR, and the TCRdb table lists in-frame clones only, not all of them. The sample holds about 7,800 clones, around four fifths seen once. This sequence originates from an adult who received the influenza vaccine. The V call is TRBV6-5, the J call TRBJ1-5; 7 bases are shared with TRBD1. The sample here was CXCR5+ CD38- circulating T follicular helper cells from blood, taken 7 days after influenza vaccination. Documented subset: circulating Tfh, non-naive CD4+CXCR5+PD-1+ (ICOS+CD38+ or ICOS-CD38-). CDR3 loop: CASRDRKEQPQHF. The CDR3 DNA reads TGTGCCAGCAGGGACAGGAAAGAACAGCCCCAGCATTTT.